Below, 11 T cell receptor beta chains from the same sample are listed, as sequenced in a study of cytomegalovirus exposure and HLA in healthy donors. The protocol was immunoSEQ multiplex PCR, while the TCRdb copy is restricted to in-frame clones and leaves out a portion. The sample carries 220,000 or so clones, 90% to 95% recorded once. Material: PBMCs. The receptors come from a woman aged 18-29 years in good health and CMV-seronegative.

The genes are TRBV5-1 and TRBJ1-1; D not certain. Germline lookup yields CDR1 SGHRS and CDR2 YFSETQ. The CDR3 runs to 12 residues. Trimming left V 0 bases short and J 5 bases short, with 5 bases between. For the CDR3, the DNA is TGCGCCAGCAGCTTGGACGGTACTGAAGCTTTCTTT. It yields the protein CASSLDGTEAFF.

V is TRBV10-1 and J is TRBJ2-7, with D maybe TRBD2 (6 bases). Between the trimmed V and J ends, which lost 2 bases and 5 bases, there was a span of 19 bases. Germline V gives CDR1 WNHNN, CDR2 SYGVQD (reference sequence). The CDR3 consists of 16 residues. CDR3 nucleotide sequence: TGCGCCAGCAGTGAGGATTCGGAGGGACTTCTCGACGAGCAGTACTTC. Its translation is CASSEDSEGLLDEQYF.

The genes are TRBV9 and TRBJ2-2; D ambiguous. Trimming took 1 base from V and 6 from J, leaving 10 bases between them. This CDR3 is 14 amino acids long. The germline V gene has CDR1 SGDLS and CDR2 YYNGEE. In DNA form, the CDR3 reads TGTGCCAGCAGCGTATGCAAGCTTCCCGGGGAGCTGTTTTTT. Translating gives CASSVCKLPGELFF.

The chain links TRBV6-5 to TRBJ1-2; perhaps TRBD1 as D (6 bases). The CDR3 spans 14 residues. Germline V gives CDR1 MNHEY, CDR2 SVGAGI. The V end lost 5 bases, the J end lost 4 bases, and 14 bases lay between the germline ends. The CDR3: CASSTRTESYGYTF. CDR3 nucleotide sequence: TGTGCCAGCAGTACTCGGACAGAAAGCTATGGCTACACCTTC.

V and J are TRBV2 and TRBJ1-4, with TRBD1 matching over 7 bases. Germline trimming cut 7 bases from V and 4 bases from J; bases unmatched to any gene: 9. The CDR3 sequence is 15 residues long. CDR1 is SNHLY and CDR2 is FYNNEI in the germline V gene. CDR3 nucleotide sequence: TGTGCCAGCATGGGACAGAGGGGTTATAATGAAAAACTGTTTTTT. Protein: CASMGQRGYNEKLFF. The full variable domain, in which reference TRBV2 and TRBJ1-4 provide the parts outside the CDR3, is EPEVTQTPSHQVTQMGQEVILRCVPISNHLYFYWYRQILGQKVEFLVSFYNNEISEKSEIFDDQFSVERPDGSNFTLKIRSTKLEDSAMYFCASMGQRGYNEKLFFGSGTQLSVL.

The chain recombines TRBV28 with TRBJ2-7; tentatively, D is TRBD2 (6 bases). The CDR3 runs to 14 residues. CDR1 and CDR2 (germline): MDHEN, SYDVKM. Trimming removed 7 bases at V and 4 bases at J, with 17 bases between. The CDR3 sequence: CASTIPGLLYEQYF. As DNA, the CDR3 is TGTGCCAGCACCATACCGGGACTTCTTTACGAGCAGTACTTC.

J is TRBJ2-2 and V is TRBV9, with D possibly matching TRBD1 (6 bases). Germline values: CDR1 SGDLS, CDR2 YYNGEE. CDR3 length: 15 residues. Trimming cost V 1 base and J 0 bases, with 7 bases left between them. CDR3 residues: CASSVTGPNTGELFF. In nucleotides, the CDR3 is TGTGCCAGCAGCGTAACAGGGCCGAACACCGGGGAGCTGTTTTTT.

CDR3 sequence (DNA): TGTGCCAGCAGCCTCGGACTAGCGGGAGAGGCGACAGATACGCAGTATTTT. Translated, it gives CASSLGLAGEATDTQYF. The chain employs TRBV13 and TRBJ2-3; 13 positions agree with TRBD2. The V segment lost 5 bases and the J segment 3 bases; nucleotides outside the gene matches: 8. The CDR3 sequence is 17 residues long. The V gene's germline CDR1 is PRHDT and CDR2 FYEKMQ (reference sequence). The whole variable domain, filled in from reference TRBV13 and TRBJ2-3, reads AAGVIQSPRHLIKEKRETATLKCYPIPRHDTVYWYQQGPGQDPQFLISFYEKMQSDKGSIPDRFSAQQFSDYHSELNMSSLELGDSALYFCASSLGLAGEATDTQYFGPGTRLTVL.

The CDR3 DNA is TGTGCTAGTGGTTTGGTACAACCCGGACAGGGTGGGAACACTGAAGCTTTCTTT. This translates into CASGLVQPGQGGNTEAFF. The chain has TRBV12-5 and TRBJ1-1, with 8 bases aligning to TRBD1. With 0 bases clipped from V and 1 base from J, the junction kept 10 bases outside the gene matches. This CDR3 is 18 amino acids long. Germline V CDR1 and CDR2: LGHNT, FRNRAP.

The chain links TRBV7-3 to TRBJ2-2; D ambiguous. V was trimmed by 1 base and J by 2 bases, leaving 8 bases between them. There are 15 residues in the CDR3. Germline values: CDR1 SGHTA, CDR2 FQGTGA. Here the CDR3 DNA reads TGTGCCAGCAGCTTAAGTGGGCCCAACACCGGGGAGCTGTTTTTT. Amino acids: CASSLSGPNTGELFF.

The V call is TRBV18, the J call TRBJ1-5; D uncertain. The CDR3 extends over 14 amino acids. The ends were cut back, 2 bases at V and 3 bases at J, with 8 bases in the middle. CDR1 and CDR2 (germline): KGHSH, LQKENI. The CDR3 bases are TGTGCCAGCTCACCAGGAGGGCTCAATCAGCCCCAGCATTTT. Protein: CASSPGGLNQPQHF.